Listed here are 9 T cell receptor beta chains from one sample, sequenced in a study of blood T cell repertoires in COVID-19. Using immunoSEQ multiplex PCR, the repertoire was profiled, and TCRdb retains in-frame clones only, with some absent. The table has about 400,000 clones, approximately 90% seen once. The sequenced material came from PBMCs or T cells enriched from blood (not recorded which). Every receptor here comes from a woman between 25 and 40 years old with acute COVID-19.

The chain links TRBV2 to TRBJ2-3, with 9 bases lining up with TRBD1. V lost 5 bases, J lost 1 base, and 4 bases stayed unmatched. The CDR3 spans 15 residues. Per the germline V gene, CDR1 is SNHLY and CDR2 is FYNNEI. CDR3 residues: CASSSRTGGTDTQYF. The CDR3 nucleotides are TGTGCCAGCAGTTCCAGGACAGGGGGCACAGATACGCAGTATTTT.

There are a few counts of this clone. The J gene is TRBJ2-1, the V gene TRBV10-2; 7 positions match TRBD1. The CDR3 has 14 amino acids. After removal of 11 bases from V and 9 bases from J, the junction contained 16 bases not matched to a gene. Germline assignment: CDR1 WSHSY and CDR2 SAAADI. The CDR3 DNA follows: TGCGCCGGATCACAGGGGAAGTTCTCCGGTGAGCAGTTCTTC. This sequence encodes CAGSQGKFSGEQFF.

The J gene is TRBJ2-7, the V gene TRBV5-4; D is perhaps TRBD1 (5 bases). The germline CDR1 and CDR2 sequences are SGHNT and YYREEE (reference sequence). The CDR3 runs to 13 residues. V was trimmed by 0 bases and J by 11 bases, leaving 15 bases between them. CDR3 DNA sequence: TGTGCCAGCAGCTTGGAGAAAGGGGATATAAAGTACTTC. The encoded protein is CASSLEKGDIKYF.

The CDR3 bases are TGTGCCAGCAGAGGGGGAGAGGATAATTCACCCCTCCACTTT. Translated, it gives CASRGGEDNSPLHF. This chain joins TRBV27 and TRBJ1-6; TRBD1 might be the D (6 bases). The germline V gene encodes CDR1 MNHEY and CDR2 SMNVEV (reference sequence). V was trimmed by 6 bases and J by 5 bases, leaving 11 bases between them. The CDR3 loop spans 14 amino acids.

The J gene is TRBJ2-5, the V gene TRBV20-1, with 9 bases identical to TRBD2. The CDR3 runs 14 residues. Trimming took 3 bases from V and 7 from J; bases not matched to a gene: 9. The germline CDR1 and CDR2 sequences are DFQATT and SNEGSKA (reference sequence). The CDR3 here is CSASLGGGAGTQYF. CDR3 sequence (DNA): TGCAGTGCTAGTCTCGGCGGGGGGGCCGGGACCCAGTACTTC.

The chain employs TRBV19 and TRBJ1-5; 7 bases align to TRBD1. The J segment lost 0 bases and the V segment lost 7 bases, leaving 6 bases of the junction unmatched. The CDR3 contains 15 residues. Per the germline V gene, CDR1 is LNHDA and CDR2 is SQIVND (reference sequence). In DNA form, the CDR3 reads TGTGCCAGTATAGACAGGGCGGGTAGCAATCAGCCCCAGCATTTT. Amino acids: CASIDRAGSNQPQHF.

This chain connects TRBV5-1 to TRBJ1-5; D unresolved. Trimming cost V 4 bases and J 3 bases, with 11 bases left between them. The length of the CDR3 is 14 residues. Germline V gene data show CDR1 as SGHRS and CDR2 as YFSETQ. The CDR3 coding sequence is TGCGCCAGCAGCCTGGGAAGCAACAATCAGCCCCAGCATTTT. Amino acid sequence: CASSLGSNNQPQHF.

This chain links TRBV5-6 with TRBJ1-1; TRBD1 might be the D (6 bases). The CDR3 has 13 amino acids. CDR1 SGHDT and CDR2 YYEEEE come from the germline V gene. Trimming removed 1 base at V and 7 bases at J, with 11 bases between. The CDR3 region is CASSLLTGREAFF. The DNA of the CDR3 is TGTGCCAGCAGCTTGCTCACAGGGCGTGAAGCTTTCTTT. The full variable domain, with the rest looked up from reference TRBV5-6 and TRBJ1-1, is DAGVTQSPTHLIKTRGQQVTLRCSPKSGHDTVSWYQQALGQGPQFIFQYYEEEERQRGNFPDRFSGHQFPNYSSELNVNALLLGDSALYLCASSLLTGREAFFGQGTRLTVV.

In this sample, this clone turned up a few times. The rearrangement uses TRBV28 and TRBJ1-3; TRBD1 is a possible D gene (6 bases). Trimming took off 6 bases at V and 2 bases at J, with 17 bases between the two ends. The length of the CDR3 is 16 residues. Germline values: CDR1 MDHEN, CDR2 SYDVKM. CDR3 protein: CASSPVVGAPGNTIYF. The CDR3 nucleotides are TGTGCCAGCAGCCCCGTAGTGGGGGCCCCTGGAAACACCATATATTTT.